The 12 T cell receptor beta chains listed next were all sequenced from one sample in a study of cytomegalovirus exposure and HLA in healthy donors. Vbeta (60) and Jbeta (13) primers were used in the PCR. Profiled with immunoSEQ multiplex PCR; TCRdb holds only in-frame clones, not every one. The listing contains under 150,000 clones. The material sequenced was PBMCs. The receptors originated from a woman between 40 and 55 years old in good health and CMV-seronegative.

The CDR3 DNA reads TGCGCCAGCAGCCATGAGCGGGGTAGAGAGACCCAGTACTTC. This encodes CASSHERGRETQYF. The rearrangement links TRBV4-3 to TRBJ2-5, with 7 bases fitting TRBD2. Germline assignment: CDR1 LGHNA and CDR2 YSLEER. Trimming removed 3 bases from V and 4 bases from J; junction bases left unmatched: 5. This CDR3 spans 14 amino acids.

The chain carries TRBV15 and TRBJ1-1, with TRBD1 matching over 8 bases. Trimming at V came to 6 bases and at J to 3 bases, leaving 3 bases not matched to a gene. The germline V gene has CDR1 LNHNV and CDR2 YYDKDF (reference sequence). The CDR3 covers 13 residues. This CDR3 is CATRLDRDTEAFF. For the CDR3, the DNA is TGTGCCACCAGACTGGACAGGGACACTGAAGCTTTCTTT.

The gene calls are TRBV5-1 and TRBJ1-5; D gene unclear. V shed 0 bases and J shed 5 bases, with 12 bases lying between them. CDR3 length equals 15 residues. The V gene's germline CDR1 is SGHRS and CDR2 YFSETQ. In nucleotides, the CDR3 is TGCGCCAGCAGCTTGGTTGGTCGGTCCGATCAGCCCCAGCATTTT. Protein: CASSLVGRSDQPQHF.

J is TRBJ1-4 and V is TRBV7-9; TRBD1 matches at 7 bases. Losses at the gene ends were 5 bases for V and 7 bases for J; bases not matched to a gene: 13. In germline, CDR1 is SEHNR, CDR2 FQNEAQ (reference sequence). The length of the CDR3 is 16 residues. The CDR3 sequence: CASSHDRPGGIEKLFF. Here the CDR3 DNA reads TGTGCCAGCAGCCACGACAGGCCAGGGGGGATTGAAAAACTGTTTTTT.

The chain couples TRBV29-1 to TRBJ1-2, with D tentatively TRBD1 (5 bases). This CDR3 has 16 residues. The V gene lost 0 bases and the J gene lost 0 bases, with 14 bases spanning the gap. The germline V gene has CDR1 SQVTM and CDR2 ANQGSEA. Here the CDR3 reads CSVEESQGLPNYGYTF. For the CDR3, the DNA is TGCAGCGTTGAAGAGTCCCAGGGCCTTCCTAACTATGGCTACACCTTC.

The V call is TRBV7-8, the J call TRBJ1-6, with D tentatively TRBD1 (6 bases). Germline CDR1 and CDR2: SGHVS and FQNEAQ. This CDR3 is built from 17 residues. V lost 0 bases and J 1 base, leaving 10 bases between the germline ends. CDR3 nucleotides: TGTGCCAGCAGCTTAGCGCGGGGGGCTTCCTATAATTCACCCCTCCACTTT. It translates to CASSLARGASYNSPLHF.

The gene calls are TRBV18 and TRBJ1-4; weak D call: TRBD1 (5 bases). V shed 3 bases and J shed 10 bases, with 15 bases lying between them. The CDR3 covers 14 residues. Per the germline V gene, CDR1 is KGHSH and CDR2 is LQKENI. The CDR3 nucleotides are TGTGCCAGCTCACCCTACGCGGGGACCGGAAAACTGTTTTTT. Its translation: CASSPYAGTGKLFF.

This chain connects TRBV7-2 to TRBJ1-1; TRBD1 matches at 7 bases. Germline V lookup: CDR1 SGHTA, CDR2 FQGNSA. The CDR3 contains 13 residues. Unmatched junction bases numbered 2, after V lost 5 bases and J lost 2 bases. CDR3: CASSGDRNTEAFF. CDR3 DNA: TGTGCCAGCAGCGGGGACAGAAACACTGAAGCTTTCTTT.

The rearrangement links TRBV7-2 to TRBJ1-5, with D unclear. Trimming removed 8 bases from V and 6 bases from J, with 14 bases in between. Germline CDR1 SGHTA, CDR2 FQGNSA. The CDR3 contains 13 residues. The DNA of the CDR3 is TGTGCCAGCGGCGGCGCCCTTACTCAGCCCCAGCATTTT. It encodes CASGGALTQPQHF.

The chain joins TRBV6-1 to TRBJ2-5; 10 bases match TRBD1. This CDR3 is 15 amino acids long. The V gene's germline CDR1 is MNHNS and CDR2 SASEGT. With V trimmed by 2 bases and J by 3 bases, 3 bases remained unmatched. The CDR3 nucleotides read TGTGCCAGCAGTGAATCCGGGACAGGGGAAGAGACCCAGTACTTC. Translated: CASSESGTGEETQYF.

The chain is built from TRBV25-1 and TRBJ2-1, with 10 bases fitting TRBD2. Trimming removed 6 bases from V and 5 bases from J; junction bases left unmatched: 13. Germline CDR1 MGHDK, CDR2 SYGVNS. The CDR3 totals 17 residues. The CDR3 nucleotides read TGTGCCAGCAGCGCCAGCGGGGGGGGCAGTGGGGACAATGAGCAGTTCTTC. Its translation is CASSASGGGSGDNEQFF.

The chain carries TRBV9 and TRBJ2-3, with 7 bases fitting TRBD2. V lost 8 bases to trimming and J lost 4 bases; unmatched junction nucleotides: 10. The germline CDR1 and CDR2 sequences are SGDLS and YYNGEE. The CDR3 spans 14 residues. CDR3 amino acids: CASTPGLGADTQYF. The CDR3 nucleotides are TGTGCCAGTACACCCGGACTAGGAGCAGATACGCAGTATTTT.